Shown below are 22 T cell receptor beta chains from a single sample sequenced in a study of cytomegalovirus exposure and HLA in healthy donors. Primers included in the PCR were 60 Vbeta and 13 Jbeta primers. Some clones are missing from TCRdb's copy, which holds only in-frame ones; the method was immunoSEQ multiplex PCR. The sample records under 200,000 clones, approximately 88% being singletons. Sequencing was performed on PBMCs. Every receptor here comes from a woman in her twenties or thirties in good health and CMV-seronegative.

The chain joins TRBV6-5 to TRBJ1-1, with D unclear. CDR3 length: 11 residues. Germline CDR1 MNHEY, CDR2 SVGAGI. V dropped 5 bases and J dropped 4 bases, with 5 bases sitting between them. The CDR3 loop is CASSHGTEAFF. The CDR3 region has the DNA TGTGCCAGCAGTCACGGCACTGAAGCTTTCTTT.

The rearrangement uses TRBV30 and TRBJ1-1; D unclear. Trimming cost V 7 bases and J 2 bases, with 17 bases left between them. CDR3 length: 14 amino acids. Germline V gene sequence: CDR1 GTSNPN, CDR2 SVGIG (reference sequence). Here the CDR3 reads CAFALWRGNTEAFF. Written as DNA, the CDR3 is TGTGCCTTCGCGCTGTGGCGGGGAAACACTGAAGCTTTCTTT.

This chain connects TRBV27 to TRBJ1-1, with D perhaps matching TRBD1 (5 bases). The germline V and J ends were trimmed by 0 bases and 6 bases, with 14 bases remaining between them. There are 15 residues in the CDR3. Germline V gives CDR1 MNHEY, CDR2 SMNVEV (reference sequence). The CDR3 protein is CASSLSAGVYAEAFF. The CDR3 nucleotides read TGTGCCAGCAGTTTATCGGCGGGGGTTTACGCTGAAGCTTTCTTT.

The table lists this clone with a count of one. This sequence joins TRBV9 and TRBJ2-7; possibly TRBD2 for D (6 bases). Germline V CDR1 and CDR2: SGDLS, YYNGEE. This CDR3 has 14 amino acids. V gave up 0 bases and J gave up 5 bases, with 12 bases separating them. CDR3 in DNA: TGTGCCAGCAGCGTAGGCCGGGAGAGGGACGAGCAGTACTTC. Encoded protein: CASSVGRERDEQYF.

The chain recombines TRBV11-1 with TRBJ2-2; the D gene is possibly TRBD2 (5 bases). With 2 bases removed from V and 7 bases from J, the gap between germline ends came to 11 bases. There are 14 residues in the CDR3. Germline V CDR1 and CDR2: SGHAT, FQDESV (reference sequence). DNA of the CDR3: TGTGCCAGCAGCTTAACGGGGTTTAGCGGGGAGCTGTTTTTT. This codes for CASSLTGFSGELFF. The full variable domain, rest sourced from reference TRBV11-1 and TRBJ2-2, is EAEVAQSPRYKITEKSQAVAFWCDPISGHATLYWYRQILGQGPELLVQFQDESVVDDSQLPKDRFSAERLKGVDSTLKIQPAELGDSAMYLCASSLTGFSGELFFGEGSRLTVL.

The J gene is TRBJ2-7, the V gene TRBV7-9, with D perhaps TRBD2 (6 bases). Trimming left V 0 bases short and J 3 bases short, with 6 bases between. The CDR3 runs 13 residues. Per germline, CDR1 SEHNR and CDR2 FQNEAQ (reference sequence). In DNA form, the CDR3 reads TGTGCCAGCAGCTTAGCGGGGGGCTACGAGCAGTACTTC. The encoded protein is CASSLAGGYEQYF.

This clone came up a few times. V usage is TRBV2 and J usage is TRBJ1-1; no firm D call. CDR1 and CDR2 (germline): SNHLY, FYNNEI. CDR3 size: 14 residues. Trimming pared 8 bases from V and 4 bases from J, leaving 17 bases between. CDR3 DNA sequence: TGTGCCAGCTCCATTCGGGAAGGGCCCACTGAAGCTTTCTTT. Protein: CASSIREGPTEAFF.

The V and J genes are TRBV7-9 and TRBJ1-5, with TRBD1 identical over 7 bases. Germline CDR1 reads SEHNR; CDR2 reads FQNEAQ (reference sequence). V dropped 5 bases and J dropped 8; count of bases not matched to a gene: 9. CDR3 length: 14 amino acids. The CDR3 reads CASSTAEGAKPQHF. CDR3 DNA sequence: TGTGCCAGCAGCACAGCAGAGGGGGCAAAGCCCCAGCATTTT.

This clone was detected once. The CDR3 DNA reads as TGTGCCAGCTCCGGGACAGTCTATGGCTACACCTTC. Its translation: CASSGTVYGYTF. This chain joins TRBV7-9 and TRBJ1-2; 7 bases map to TRBD1. This CDR3 comprises 12 residues. The germline V gene encodes CDR1 SEHNR and CDR2 FQNEAQ (reference sequence). V shed 8 bases, J shed 4 bases, and the junction held 4 bases outside the gene matches.

The chain is built from TRBV7-2 and TRBJ2-7, with TRBD2 as a possible D gene (5 bases). This CDR3 region has 15 residues. V dropped 1 base and J dropped 2 bases, with 12 bases sitting between them. Germline CDR1 is SGHTA and CDR2 is FQGNSA. DNA for the CDR3: TGTGCCAGCAGCTTAGTCTCCAGCGGTGCCTACGAGCAGTACTTC. It codes for CASSLVSSGAYEQYF.

This rearrangement joins TRBV4-3 to TRBJ2-3, with TRBD2 matching 10 bases. Germline assignment: CDR1 LGHNA and CDR2 YSLEER. V was clipped by 0 bases and J by 6 bases; unmatched bases: 12. This CDR3 comprises 18 residues. CDR3 DNA: TGCGCCAGCAGCCAAGATTTGCTAGCGGGGGAGACTTTTGATACGCAGTATTTT. The encoded protein is CASSQDLLAGETFDTQYF.

This rearrangement joins TRBV7-3 to TRBJ2-5, with TRBD2 matching 8 bases. With 5 bases clipped from V and 5 bases from J, the junction kept 7 bases outside the gene matches. The CDR3 is 14 amino acids. In germline, CDR1 is SGHTA, CDR2 FQGTGA. CDR3 bases: TGTGCCAGCAGCATCTCCGGGACTAGGGAGACCCAGTACTTC. Residues: CASSISGTRETQYF. Looking up the rest from reference TRBV7-3 and TRBJ2-5 gives the full variable domain: GAGVSQTPSNKVTEKGKYVELRCDPISGHTALYWYRQSLGQGPEFLIYFQGTGAADDSGLPNDRFFAVRPEGSVSTLKIQRTERGDSAVYLCASSISGTRETQYFGPGTRLLVL.

This clone was recorded once. V usage is TRBV29-1 and J usage is TRBJ2-1; 10 bases align to TRBD2. Germline V gene lookup returns CDR1 SQVTM and CDR2 ANQGSEA. Trimming cost V 6 bases and J 2 bases; bases outside gene matches: 4. This CDR3 comprises 14 residues. The CDR3, as DNA: TGCAGCGTATCCGGGACTAGCGCCTACAATGAGCAGTTCTTC. Residues: CSVSGTSAYNEQFF.

V and J are TRBV27 and TRBJ2-3; 9 bases line up with TRBD1. Germline CDR1 is MNHEY and CDR2 is SMNVEV (reference sequence). The CDR3 consists of 15 residues. Trimming at V came to 8 bases and at J to 0 bases, leaving 6 bases not matched to a gene. The CDR3 spells CASSDRGLSTDTQYF. The CDR3 DNA is TGTGCCAGCTCGGACAGGGGACTAAGCACAGATACGCAGTATTTT.

The chain employs TRBV19 and TRBJ1-1; D possibly corresponds to TRBD1 (5 bases). The CDR3 is made up of 12 amino acids. V gave up 9 bases and J gave up 5 bases, with 13 bases separating them. Looked up from germline, CDR1 is LNHDA and CDR2 is SQIVND (reference sequence). The CDR3: CASQERGTEAFF. The CDR3, as DNA: TGTGCCAGCCAGGAAAGGGGAACTGAAGCTTTCTTT.

The chain employs TRBV11-2 and TRBJ1-2, with no clear D. CDR1 SGHAT and CDR2 FQNNGV come from the germline V gene. This CDR3 is 12 amino acids long. V lost 1 base to trimming and J lost 6 bases, with 6 bases between them. CDR3 loop: CASSLARDGYTF. In DNA, the CDR3 is TGTGCCAGCAGCTTAGCCCGGGATGGCTACACCTTC. Drawing the rest from reference TRBV11-2 and TRBJ1-2, the complete variable domain is EAGVAQSPRYKIIEKRQSVAFWCNPISGHATLYWYQQILGQGPKLLIQFQNNGVVDDSQLPKDRFSAERLKGVDSTLKIQPAKLEDSAVYLCASSLARDGYTFGSGTRLTVV.

The rearrangement links TRBV27 to TRBJ2-1, with TRBD2 matching 9 bases. The CDR3 length is 17 residues. V lost 2 bases to trimming and J lost 0 bases; unmatched junction nucleotides: 5. Germline values: CDR1 MNHEY, CDR2 SMNVEV (reference sequence). The CDR3, as DNA: TGTGCCAGCAGTTTAGCTAGCGGGATATTCTCCTACAATGAGCAGTTCTTC. Translated, it gives CASSLASGIFSYNEQFF.

In this sample, this clone turned up once. V is TRBV6-4 and J is TRBJ2-1; TRBD2 agrees at 8 bases. The length of the CDR3 is 18 residues. The V gene end was trimmed by 2 bases and the J gene end by 0 bases; junction bases not matched to a gene: 9. Germline V gene sequence: CDR1 MRHNA, CDR2 SNTAGT. The DNA of the CDR3 is TGTGCCAGCAGTGACGTCGGGCGGGGGGTCCTCTCCTACAATGAGCAGTTCTTC. Its translation is CASSDVGRGVLSYNEQFF.

This clone was counted once. This rearrangement joins TRBV20-1 to TRBJ2-1; D gene unclear. The CDR3 is 11 residues long. The germline V gene has CDR1 DFQATT and CDR2 SNEGSKA (reference sequence). The germline V and J ends were trimmed by 6 bases and 6 bases, with 9 bases remaining between them. The CDR3 region has the DNA TGCAGTGCCGGCCTAGTCAATGAGCAGTTCTTC. Translating it yields CSAGLVNEQFF.

This sequence joins TRBV6-4 and TRBJ2-1; D is uncertain. The V end lost 2 bases, the J end lost 4 bases, and 6 bases lay between the germline ends. The CDR3 is made up of 13 amino acids. The germline V gene encodes CDR1 MRHNA and CDR2 SNTAGT. In nucleotides, the CDR3 is TGTGCCAGCAGTGACGGGCGATACAATGAGCAGTTCTTC. Translation gives CASSDGRYNEQFF.

The chain uses TRBV5-4 and TRBJ2-7, with D possibly matching TRBD1 (7 bases). The CDR3 extends over 12 amino acids. V was clipped by 9 bases and J by 7 bases, with 17 bases between them. CDR1 and CDR2 (germline): SGHNT, YYREEE (reference sequence). Written as DNA, the CDR3 is TGTGCCATCCTCAGGGGGGCAGGGGAGCAGTACTTC. This codes for CAILRGAGEQYF. Variable domain in full (rest from reference TRBV5-4 and TRBJ2-7): ETGVTQSPTHLIKTRGQQVTLRCSSQSGHNTVSWYQQALGQGPQFIFQYYREEENGRGNFPPRFSGLQFPNYSSELNVNALELDDSALYLCAILRGAGEQYFGPGTRLTVT.

This clone has a handful of counts. Other nucleotide sequences from this sample produce the same CDR3. The rearrangement links TRBV4-1 to TRBJ2-1, with a possible D match to TRBD1 (5 bases). V gave up 1 base and J gave up 2 bases, with 9 bases separating them. The CDR3 consists of 15 residues. Germline CDR1 and CDR2: MGHRA and YSYEKL. Here the CDR3 DNA reads TGCGCCAGCAGCCAAGGTCAGGGTCCCTACAATGAGCAGTTCTTC. Its protein product is CASSQGQGPYNEQFF.